The clone carrying this TCR beta chain was observed a single time. Naive-designated CD8 cells lacked CD45RO, were positively enriched for CCR7, and omitted terminally differentiated effector memory CD45RA+ cells. The source of the sample is a study of shared clonotypes between healthy human individuals. CDR3 length equals 18 residues. J lost 2 bases, V lost 5 bases, and 11 bases had no gene match. The V gene's germline CDR1 is SGHVS and CDR2 FNYEAQ. Libraries were prepared by immunoSEQ multiplex PCR; TCRdb keeps only in-frame clonotypes and omits some of them. The sample has around 2,100,000 clones; about 95% are singletons.

Sequencing input: naive CD8+ T cells sorted from blood. This chain joins TRBV7-6 and TRBJ2-7; 14 nucleotides match TRBD2. The TCR was taken from a man younger than 30 in good health. The CDR3 nucleotides are TGTGCCAGCAGCCCGGGACTAGCGGGAGAGTCGGGGGCCTACGAGCAGTACTTC. Translated, it gives CASSPGLAGESGAYEQYF.